This is a list of T cell receptor beta chains from one sample in a study of T-cell reconstitution after alpha-beta-depleted transplantation in children. TCRdb redid the calling of the PCR reads with MiXCR, one entry per CDR3 protein. The sample shows approximately 390,000 distinct CDR3 sequences, approximately 11% of them seen only once. The sample in question was PBMCs from the stem cell graft donor, obtained from the stem cell graft. These receptor sequences come from a human donor who donated a stem cell graft to a child with acute myeloid leukemia. CDR3s include the opening cysteine and the closing phenylalanine or tryptophan. The D gene is left open where the match is weak. Size is omitted from some rows. Given values are once, few, many or a class for expanded clones.

>TRBV12-3/TRBV12-4|TRBD1|-|TRBJ1-2
TGTGCCTGCAGTTTCCGCGTAGGGACAGGGGCCGCCCCCGTCGACTACACCTTC
CACSFRVGTGAAPVDYTF
>TRBV30|-|few|TRBJ2-7
TGTGCCTGGAGTGAGGGGACTTACGAGCAGTACTTC
CAWSEGTYEQYF
>TRBV6-5|-|many|TRBJ1-6
TGTGCCAGCGGATACAGGGTACGGGTTCATAATTCACCCCTCCACTTT
CASGYRVRVHNSPLHF
>TRBV5-1|-|many|TRBJ1-1
TGCGCCAGCAGCTTGGGGCAGGGCCCCACTGAAGCTTTCTTT
CASSLGQGPTEAFF
>TRBV7-8|-|-|TRBJ2-3
TGTGCCAGCAGCTTGGTGGCGGCGGCAGGAACGCAGTATTTT
CASSLVAAAGTQYF
>TRBV25-1|-|-|TRBJ2-1
TGTGCCAGCCAGAATAGGAGGAATGAGCAGTTCTTC
CASQNRRNEQFF
>TRBV12-5|-|many|TRBJ2-2
TGTGCTAGTGGTCCACACACCGGGGAGCTGTTTTTT
CASGPHTGELFF
>TRBV7-8|-|many|TRBJ2-5
TGTGCCAGCAGGAAGCAGGGGTCCCAAGAGACCCAGTACTTC
CASRKQGSQETQYF
>TRBV11-1|TRBD1|-|TRBJ2-5
TGTGCCTCCTCCGGACAGGGGGCCCAAGAGACCCAGTACTTC
CASSGQGAQETQYF
>TRBV7-9|-|-|TRBJ2-1
TGTGCCAGCAGCTTGGGAGACACTGAGCAGTTCTTC
CASSLGDTEQFF
>TRBV12-3/TRBV12-4|-|-|TRBJ2-7
TGTGCCAGCAGTACAGGACAGGCGGGAGCCTACGAGCAGTACTTC
CASSTGQAGAYEQYF
>TRBV19|TRBD1|-|TRBJ2-2
TGTGCCAGTAGTGCCCTCCGACAGGGGACAATGACCGGGGAGCTGTTTTTT
CASSALRQGTMTGELFF
>TRBV12-3/TRBV12-4|-|many|TRBJ1-5
TGTGCCAGCAGTTTAGGTGCAGCAGTTGCCCAGCCCCAGCATTTT
CASSLGAAVAQPQHF
>TRBV3-1|-|-|TRBJ2-3
TGTGCCACCTCCCAAGAGGGAGTCGGGGAAGATATCACAGATACGCAGTATTTT
CATSQEGVGEDITDTQYF
>TRBV20-1|-|few|TRBJ1-5
TGCAGTGCTAGAGATTCCAGGGGCTTAACGCTGCCCCAGCATTTT
CSARDSRGLTLPQHF
>TRBV12-3/TRBV12-4|TRBD1|few|TRBJ2-5
TGTGCCAGCAGTTCCCGGACAGGGCCCACCGAGACCCAGTACTTC
CASSSRTGPTETQYF
>TRBV10-3|-|few|TRBJ1-4
TGTGCCACAGAGGCCACTAGTGAAAAACTGTTTTTT
CATEATSEKLFF
>TRBV7-2|TRBD2|-|TRBJ2-1
TGTGCCAGCAGCTCAAGGGGACTAGCGATCTACAATGAGCAGTTCTTC
CASSSRGLAIYNEQFF
>TRBV7-2|-|few|TRBJ2-1
TGTGCCAGCAGCCCATCCGGGGCGCGGACCTACAATGAGCAGTTCTTC
CASSPSGARTYNEQFF
>TRBV20-1|-|-|TRBJ1-1
TGCAGTGCTAGAGAGACAGAAGAGAACACTGAAGCTTTCTTT
CSARETEENTEAFF
>TRBV2|-|few|TRBJ2-1
TGTGCCAGCAGCAACGTAGAGGAGCAGTTCTTC
CASSNVEEQFF
>TRBV6-5|-|few|TRBJ1-5
TGTGCCAGCAGTTACAGTTCCGAGGAGAATCAGCCCCAGCATTTT
CASSYSSEENQPQHF
>TRBV12-3/TRBV12-4|TRBD2|few|TRBJ2-1
TGTGCCAGCAGTTTTAGCGGGTCGTCCAATGAGCAGTTCTTC
CASSFSGSSNEQFF
>TRBV29-1|TRBD2|many|TRBJ2-3
TGCAGCGTTGGGGCCGGGAGGAGTACAGATACGCAGTATTTT
CSVGAGRSTDTQYF
>TRBV20-1|TRBD2|-|TRBJ2-1
TGCAGTGCCCCCCAACTAGCGGGCTCTTGGGATGAGCAGTTCTTC
CSAPQLAGSWDEQFF
>TRBV6-5|TRBD1|few|TRBJ1-2
TGTGCCAGCAGTTACGCGGGACAGGAGCGTGGCTACACCTTC
CASSYAGQERGYTF
>TRBV20-1|TRBD2|few|TRBJ2-1
TGCAGTGCTACCGGGACTAGCGGGACGGGGTTCAATGAGCAGTTCTTC
CSATGTSGTGFNEQFF
>TRBV12-3/TRBV12-4|TRBD1|many|TRBJ1-5
TGTGCCAGCAGCGGGACAGCAAGCAATCAGCCCCAGCATTTT
CASSGTASNQPQHF
>TRBV5-1|-|-|TRBJ1-4
TGCGCCAGCAGCCCTACAGGGACGGGGGCCTATAATGAAAAACTGTTTTTT
CASSPTGTGAYNEKLFF
>TRBV7-9|-|many|TRBJ2-5
TGTGCCAGCACCTCGTCAGGCCACTCAGGGGAGACCCAGTACTTC
CASTSSGHSGETQYF
>TRBV10-3|TRBD2|many|TRBJ2-3
TGTGCCATCAGGGAAGGGACTAGTTCGGATACGCAGTATTTT
CAIREGTSSDTQYF
>TRBV5-1|-|few|TRBJ2-1
TGCGCCAGCAGCTTGGAGGCCTTCGGGAATGAGCAGTTCTTC
CASSLEAFGNEQFF
>TRBV5-4|-|few|TRBJ2-5
TGTGCCAGCGCCTCCCAGGGGAATAGTGAGACCCAGTACTTC
CASASQGNSETQYF
>TRBV5-1|-|few|TRBJ2-3
TGCGCCAGCAGCTTGGCCGGGGTCATGGATACGCAGTATTTT
CASSLAGVMDTQYF
>TRBV5-1|-|many|TRBJ1-1
TGCGCCAGCAGCTTGAGAGGATACACTGAAGCTTTCTTT
CASSLRGYTEAFF
>TRBV7-2|TRBD1|few|TRBJ1-1
TGTGCCAGCAGCCCGGACAGGGCACCGAACACTGAAGCTTTCTTT
CASSPDRAPNTEAFF
>TRBV10-3|TRBD1|many|TRBJ1-1
TGTGCCATCAGGAATACAGGGGGCGGGAACACTGAAGCTTTCTTT
CAIRNTGGGNTEAFF
>TRBV20-1|-|few|TRBJ2-7
TGCAGTGCTAGCCGGGGGTTTTCCTACGAGCAGTACTTC
CSASRGFSYEQYF
>TRBV7-9|TRBD2|-|TRBJ2-1
TGTGCCAGCAGCTTACAGAGGACTAGCGACCAGCAGTTCTTC
CASSLQRTSDQQFF
>TRBV3-1|TRBD1|-|TRBJ2-3
TGTGCCAGCCAGGGACAGGCTAGCACAGATACGCAGTATTTT
CASQGQASTDTQYF
>TRBV9|TRBD1|-|TRBJ1-1
TGTGCCAGCAGCGGAGGGGGCAAACTGAACACTGAAGCTTTCTTT
CASSGGGKLNTEAFF
>TRBV2|-|many|TRBJ1-1
TGTGCCAGCAGACCCACACCGAACACTGAAGCTTTCTTT
CASRPTPNTEAFF
>TRBV11-2|-|once|TRBJ2-5
TGTGCCAGCAGCTTAGGGTCCGGAGTCCAGGGGACCCAGTACTTC
CASSLGSGVQGTQYF
>TRBV2|TRBD2|few|TRBJ2-1
TGTGCGAGGTCTGCGACTAGCGGGGGTGGTGAGCAGTTCTTC
CARSATSGGGEQFF
>TRBV12-3/TRBV12-4|-|many|TRBJ2-7
TGTGCCAGCAGTTTCGGGGTAACTGTTTACGAGCAGTACTTC
CASSFGVTVYEQYF
>TRBV18|-|-|TRBJ2-1
TGTGCCAGCTCACCTAAGAATGAGCAGTTCTTC
CASSPKNEQFF
>TRBV28|TRBD1|few|TRBJ2-5
TGTGCCAGCAGTAAGACAGGGGGCCAAGAGACCCAGTACTTC
CASSKTGGQETQYF
>TRBV5-1|TRBD1|-|TRBJ2-4
TGCGCCAGCAGCTCCCGGACACACAGACAGGGGGTTGGCAAAAACATTCAGTACTTC
CASSSRTHRQGVGKNIQYF
>TRBV6-1|TRBD2|-|TRBJ2-5
TGTGCCAGCATCTCCCTAGCGGGGACCCAAGAGACCCAGTACTTC
CASISLAGTQETQYF
>TRBV11-2|-|-|TRBJ2-2
TGTGCCAGCAGCTTGGGGGTGATGAACACCGGGGAGCTGTTTTTT
CASSLGVMNTGELFF
>TRBV7-9|-|-|TRBJ1-3
TGTGCCAGCAGTTTCTCAGGAGGGCCCTCTGGAAACACCATATATTTT
CASSFSGGPSGNTIYF
>TRBV9|TRBD2|many|TRBJ2-1
TGTGCCAGCAGCATTCCCCTAGCGGGGGGACACAATGAGCAGTTCTTC
CASSIPLAGGHNEQFF